These 15 T cell receptor beta chains came from one sample sequenced in a study of shared clonotypes between healthy human individuals. The method was immunoSEQ multiplex PCR; TCRdb's version includes in-frame clones alone and lacks a portion of them. The table has around 990,000 clones, approximately 77% seen once. The sequenced sample was memory CD4+ T cells from PBMCs. Stated subset: CD45RA-negative fraction. Receptors originate from a man aged 18-30 years in good health. Some clones in this sample may be carry-over from other donors' samples.

The chain recombines TRBV2 with TRBJ2-1, with TRBD2 identical over 10 bases. Germline loops: CDR1 SNHLY, CDR2 FYNNEI. The CDR3 consists of 14 residues. With 2 bases clipped from V and 7 bases from J, the junction kept 2 bases outside the gene matches. CDR3 nucleotide sequence: TGTGCCAGCAGTGAACTAGCGGGAGTTAATGAGCAGTTCTTC. Residues: CASSELAGVNEQFF.

The V gene is TRBV10-3, the J gene TRBJ2-7, with TRBD2 as a possible D gene (5 bases). This CDR3 is 13 amino acids long. The V gene lost 11 bases and the J gene lost 5 bases, with 19 bases spanning the gap. The germline CDR1 and CDR2 sequences are ENHRY and SYGVKD. The CDR3 DNA reads as TGTGCCCATCTGTCCGGTTACGGGGACGAGCAGTACTTC. It yields the protein CAHLSGYGDEQYF.

The CDR3 bases are TGTGCCAGTAGTGCCTCCAGGACCACCTTGTTCTTC. This translates into CASSASRTTLFF. The chain has TRBV19 and TRBJ2-1; D gene unclear. Germline V lookup: CDR1 LNHDA, CDR2 SQIVND (reference sequence). The ends were cut back, 5 bases at V and 15 bases at J, with 17 bases in the middle. The CDR3 covers 12 residues.

The chain links TRBV5-4 to TRBJ2-1; 14 bases are a match to TRBD2. The CDR3 covers 18 residues. The V gene's germline CDR1 is SGHNT and CDR2 YYREEE (reference sequence). V trimming: 4 bases; J trimming: 9 bases; junction bases outside the gene matches: 15. CDR3 in amino acids: CASSPGTSGRSREGEQFF. The CDR3 nucleotides are TGTGCCAGCAGCCCCGGGACTAGCGGGAGATCGCGGGAGGGTGAGCAGTTCTTC.

The chain uses TRBV19 and TRBJ1-5, with 10 positions matching TRBD1. The CDR3 sequence is 16 residues long. CDR1 and CDR2 from the germline V gene are LNHDA and SQIVND (reference sequence). V shed 7 bases, J shed 5 bases, and the junction held 11 bases outside the gene matches. In DNA form, the CDR3 reads TGTGCCAGTACCAGGGACAGGGGTCGCCTTTATCAGCCCCAGCATTTT. This translates into CASTRDRGRLYQPQHF. Drawing the rest from reference TRBV19 and TRBJ1-5, the complete variable domain is DGGITQSPKYLFRKEGQNVTLSCEQNLNHDAMYWYRQDPGQGLRLIYYSQIVNDFQKGDIAEGYSVSREKKESFPLTVTSAQKNPTAFYLCASTRDRGRLYQPQHFGDGTRLSIL.

The genes are TRBV7-9 and TRBJ1-3; 9 bases align to TRBD1. The CDR3 is 16 residues long. Losses at the gene ends were 5 bases for V and 2 bases for J; bases not matched to a gene: 7. CDR1 and CDR2 (germline): SEHNR, FQNEAQ (reference sequence). The CDR3 nucleotides read TGTGCCAGCAGCCAGGGAACAGGGGGCCCTGGAAACACCATATATTTT. Its translation: CASSQGTGGPGNTIYF.

The rearrangement links TRBV29-1 to TRBJ2-1; 10 nucleotides line up with TRBD2. Trimming took 8 bases from V and 4 from J; bases not matched to a gene: 5. The CDR3 extends over 13 amino acids. Germline loops: CDR1 SQVTM, CDR2 ANQGSEA. The DNA for the CDR3 is TGCAGCTCGGGACTAGCGCGTTACAATGAGCAGTTCTTC. Amino acid sequence: CSSGLARYNEQFF.

J is TRBJ2-7 and V is TRBV5-3; D is unresolved. TRBV5-3 is reported as an ORF; its role is uncertain. The V gene lost 3 bases and the J gene lost 2 bases, with 15 bases spanning the gap. CDR3 size: 15 residues. The CDR3 reads CARSCLWVHTYEQYF. CDR3 bases: TGTGCCAGAAGCTGCTTGTGGGTGCATACCTACGAGCAGTACTTC.

The count of this clone is one. The chain is built from TRBV6-1 and TRBJ2-7; D is perhaps TRBD2 (7 bases). V was trimmed by 1 base and J by 5 bases, leaving 15 bases between them. This CDR3 is built from 15 residues. Germline CDR1 reads MNHNS; CDR2 reads SASEGT. The CDR3 DNA follows: TGTGCCAGCAGTGAAGTGAGGGGGGGCAAACACGAGCAGTACTTC. Its protein product is CASSEVRGGKHEQYF.

This rearrangement joins TRBV7-2 to TRBJ2-2; 7 bases line up with TRBD1. CDR3 length equals 14 residues. Trimming cost V 2 bases and J 6 bases; bases outside gene matches: 3. Germline CDR1 is SGHTA and CDR2 is FQGNSA. This chain's CDR3 is CASSLRGRSGELFF. CDR3 in DNA: TGTGCCAGCAGCTTAAGGGGGCGGTCCGGGGAGCTGTTTTTT.

The V gene is TRBV28, the J gene TRBJ2-7; no clear D gene. CDR1 is MDHEN, CDR2 SYDVKM, per germline. The CDR3 runs to 11 residues. V was shortened by 11 bases and J by 1 base, with 9 bases between the two germline ends. CDR3 residues: CAVGGSYEQYF. The CDR3 DNA is TGTGCCGTGGGCGGATCCTACGAGCAGTACTTC.

In this sample, this clone turned up a few times. The chain carries TRBV27 and TRBJ2-7, with D tentatively TRBD1 or TRBD2 (5 bases each). CDR1 and CDR2 from the germline V gene are MNHEY and SMNVEV (reference sequence). The CDR3 sequence is 14 residues long. Trimming took 5 bases from V and 3 from J, leaving 14 bases between them. DNA of the CDR3: TGTGCCAGCAGTCGACGGGACGGAGGCTACGAGCAGTACTTC. It specifies CASSRRDGGYEQYF.

The rearrangement uses TRBV5-6 and TRBJ2-6, with D possibly matching TRBD2 (5 bases). The CDR3 runs to 16 residues. V gave up 4 bases and J gave up 0 bases, with 11 bases separating them. Germline CDR1 SGHDT, CDR2 YYEEEE. The CDR3 sequence: CASSHMTNSGANVLTF. The DNA of the CDR3 is TGTGCCAGCAGCCATATGACTAACTCTGGGGCCAACGTCCTGACTTTC. The full variable domain, with the rest looked up from reference TRBV5-6 and TRBJ2-6, is DAGVTQSPTHLIKTRGQQVTLRCSPKSGHDTVSWYQQALGQGPQFIFQYYEEEERQRGNFPDRFSGHQFPNYSSELNVNALLLGDSALYLCASSHMTNSGANVLTFGAGSRLTVL.

The chain employs TRBV7-8 and TRBJ2-5, with D perhaps matching TRBD1 (6 bases). The CDR3 consists of 16 residues. CDR1 and CDR2 from the germline V gene are SGHVS and FQNEAQ. Between the trimmed V and J ends, which lost 1 base and 2 bases, there was a span of 14 bases. The DNA of the CDR3 is TGTGCCAGCAGCTTAGGAGGGGGAACTAGGCAAGAGACCCAGTACTTC. This gives the protein CASSLGGGTRQETQYF.

The chain recombines TRBV14 with TRBJ2-3; perhaps TRBD1 as D (5 bases). The V end lost 3 bases, the J end lost 12 bases, and 13 bases lay between the germline ends. CDR1 and CDR2 from the germline V gene are SGHDN and FVKESK. The CDR3 covers 12 residues. The CDR3 DNA is TGTGCCAGCAGCCATGGCAGGGCCTCTCAGTATTTT. The encoded protein is CASSHGRASQYF.